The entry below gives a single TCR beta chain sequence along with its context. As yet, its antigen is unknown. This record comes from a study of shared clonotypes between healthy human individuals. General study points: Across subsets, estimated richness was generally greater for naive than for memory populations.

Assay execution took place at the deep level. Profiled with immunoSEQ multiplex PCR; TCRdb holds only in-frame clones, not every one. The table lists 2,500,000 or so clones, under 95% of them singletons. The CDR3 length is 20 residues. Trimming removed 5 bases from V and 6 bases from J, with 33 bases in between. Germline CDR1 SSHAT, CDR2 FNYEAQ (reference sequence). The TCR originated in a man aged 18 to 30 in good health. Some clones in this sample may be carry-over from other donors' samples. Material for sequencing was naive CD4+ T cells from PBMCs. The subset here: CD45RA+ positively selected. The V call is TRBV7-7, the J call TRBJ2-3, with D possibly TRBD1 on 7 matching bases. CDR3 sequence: CASSLKPQGEEISLPDTQYF. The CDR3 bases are TGTGCCAGCAGCCTAAAGCCCCAGGGGGAGGAGATCTCTCTTCCGGATACGCAGTATTTT.